What follows are 19 T cell receptor beta chains derived from one specimen sequenced in a study of blood T cell repertoires in COVID-19. Measured with immunoSEQ multiplex PCR; TCRdb has only the in-frame clones, and not every one. Among around 250,000 clones listed, about four fifths were seen once. The specimen sequenced was peripheral blood. Receptor source: a man aged 80 or over with acute or convalescent COVID-19.

The chain uses TRBV18 and TRBJ2-3; 8 nucleotides align to TRBD2. J was trimmed by 3 bases and V by 2 bases; bases with no gene match: 7. The CDR3 loop spans 16 amino acids. Germline loops: CDR1 KGHSH, CDR2 LQKENI. The CDR3 region is CASSPFRGGQTDTQYF. CDR3 coding DNA: TGTGCCAGCTCACCATTCCGGGGGGGCCAGACAGATACGCAGTATTTT.

V is TRBV27 and J is TRBJ1-6, with D unresolved. CDR1 is MNHEY, CDR2 SMNVEV, per germline (reference sequence). Trimming removed 6 bases at V and 8 bases at J, with 11 bases between. The CDR3 runs to 13 residues. The CDR3 coding sequence is TGTGCCAGCAGCCCCCTCCCCTATTCACCCCTCCACTTT. Translating gives CASSPLPYSPLHF.

This sequence joins TRBV3-1 (or the pseudogene TRBV3-2) and TRBJ1-1; D is undetermined. The CDR3 is made up of 16 amino acids. The V gene lost 0 bases and the J gene lost 7 bases, with 18 bases spanning the gap. The germline CDR1 and CDR2 sequences are LGHDT and YNNKEL (reference sequence). CDR3 nucleotides: TGTGCCAGCAGCCAAGATAACAGCTTTATTGAACATGAAGCTTTCTTT. This gives the protein CASSQDNSFIEHEAFF.

This clone was picked up one time. The rearrangement joins TRBV28 to TRBJ2-1; 9 nucleotides match TRBD1. V shed 5 bases and J 8 bases; nucleotides not matched to a gene: 10. This CDR3 contains 15 residues. CDR1 is MDHEN and CDR2 is SYDVKM in the germline V gene. The CDR3 DNA follows: TGTGCCAGCAGTGGCCGGGACAGGGCATTCTATGAGCAGTTCTTC. Protein: CASSGRDRAFYEQFF.

The chain recombines TRBV27 with TRBJ1-6; 9 nucleotides agree with TRBD1. Germline V gene data show CDR1 as MNHEY and CDR2 as SMNVEV (reference sequence). V shed 5 bases and J 7 bases; nucleotides not matched to a gene: 3. This CDR3 region has 14 residues. CDR3 nucleotide sequence: TGTGCCAGCAGTCGGGGACAGGGAAATTCACCCCTCCACTTT. The encoded protein is CASSRGQGNSPLHF.

CDR3 residues: CASVTRAFDQPQHF. The CDR3 region has the DNA TGTGCCAGCGTAACCAGGGCTTTCGATCAGCCCCAGCATTTT. J is TRBJ1-5 and V is TRBV28; D is possibly TRBD1 (5 bases). The CDR3 sequence is 14 residues long. The V gene's germline CDR1 is MDHEN and CDR2 SYDVKM. V gave up 8 bases and J gave up 5 bases, with 16 bases separating them.

This clone was counted ten times or more. The J gene is TRBJ2-2, the V gene TRBV28; TRBD1 aligns across 7 bases. Germline V lookup: CDR1 MDHEN, CDR2 SYDVKM. The V gene end was trimmed by 3 bases and the J gene end by 6 bases; junction bases not matched to a gene: 7. The CDR3 totals 15 residues. CDR3 in amino acids: CASSLAGGDAGELFF. CDR3 nucleotides: TGTGCCAGCAGTTTGGCAGGGGGAGATGCCGGGGAGCTGTTTTTT.

CDR3 amino acids: CASSLPDSPYEQYF. CDR3 DNA: TGTGCCAGCAGCCTTCCGGACAGCCCTTACGAGCAGTACTTC. The gene calls are TRBV3-1 (or the pseudogene TRBV3-2) and TRBJ2-7; maybe TRBD1 (6 bases). CDR1 is LGHDT, CDR2 YNNKEL, per germline (reference sequence). Trimming took off 4 bases at V and 4 bases at J, with 14 bases between the two ends. The CDR3 covers 14 residues.

V usage is TRBV9 and J usage is TRBJ2-3; 12 bases agree with TRBD1. This CDR3 comprises 17 residues. V gave up 0 bases and J gave up 6 bases; unmatched junction bases: 8. The germline CDR1 and CDR2 sequences are SGDLS and YYNGEE. The chain's CDR3 is CASSVGEGTGGVDTQYF. The CDR3 region has the DNA TGTGCCAGCAGCGTAGGAGAAGGGACAGGGGGCGTCGATACGCAGTATTTT.

The rearrangement uses TRBV3-1 (or the pseudogene TRBV3-2) and TRBJ2-3, with TRBD2 matching 11 bases. Unmatched junction bases numbered 11, after V lost 3 bases and J lost 6 bases. The germline gives CDR1 LGHDT, CDR2 YNNKEL (reference sequence). The CDR3 length is 17 residues. The CDR3 protein is CASSQRLAGGPRDTQYF. The CDR3 DNA reads TGTGCCAGCAGCCAGCGCTTAGCGGGAGGGCCAAGGGATACGCAGTATTTT.

The V call is TRBV5-6, the J call TRBJ2-2; D uncertain. With 0 bases removed from V and 8 bases from J, the gap between germline ends came to 20 bases. Germline V gene lookup returns CDR1 SGHDT and CDR2 YYEEEE. The CDR3 length is 17 residues. CDR3 residues: CASSLGARGSYLGELFF. CDR3 nucleotides: TGTGCCAGCAGCTTGGGAGCCAGAGGAAGCTACCTTGGGGAGCTGTTTTTT.

This clone was seen a single time. This chain uses TRBV5-1 with TRBJ2-3, with 7 bases fitting TRBD2. The germline V gene encodes CDR1 SGHRS and CDR2 YFSETQ. The CDR3 length is 15 residues. The J segment lost 3 bases and the V segment lost 2 bases, leaving 6 bases of the junction unmatched. The CDR3 sequence: CASSFPSGTTDTQYF. CDR3 in DNA: TGCGCCAGCAGCTTTCCGAGCGGGACGACAGATACGCAGTATTTT.

The rearrangement links TRBV6-5 to TRBJ1-2; the D is unclear. Germline values: CDR1 MNHEY, CDR2 SVGAGI. The CDR3 runs 13 residues. Trimming cost V 7 bases and J 0 bases, with 9 bases left between them. This CDR3 reads CASNPQSNYGYTF. CDR3 nucleotides: TGTGCCAGCAACCCCCAGTCTAACTATGGCTACACCTTC.

The table lists this clone with a few counts. This chain uses TRBV3-1 (or the pseudogene TRBV3-2) with TRBJ2-1, with D unclear. Germline lookup yields CDR1 LGHDT and CDR2 YNNKEL (reference sequence). Trimming removed 5 bases from V and 9 bases from J, with 11 bases in between. The CDR3 has 12 amino acids. The CDR3 DNA is TGTGCCAGCAGCGTCCCCCCGGGTGAGCAGTTCTTC. Protein product: CASSVPPGEQFF.

V gene TRBV5-1 combines with J gene TRBJ1-4; 7 nucleotides agree with TRBD1. From germline, CDR1 is SGHRS and CDR2 YFSETQ. Losses at the gene ends were 4 bases for V and 8 bases for J; bases not matched to a gene: 14. The CDR3 spans 16 residues. The DNA of the CDR3 is TGCGCCAGCAGCCCCGCATTGACAGGGAAGGGCGAAAAACTGTTTTTT. As protein: CASSPALTGKGEKLFF.

The chain joins TRBV10-3 to TRBJ2-3; tentative D call: TRBD2 (6 bases). Germline-derived CDR1 and CDR2 are ENHRY and SYGVKD. Trimming cost V 10 bases and J 0 bases, with 14 bases left between them. The CDR3 contains 14 residues. CDR3 coding DNA: TGTGCCACGTCCCCCGGGACTAGCACAGATACGCAGTATTTT. Translating it yields CATSPGTSTDTQYF.

The chain uses TRBV5-1 and TRBJ1-6; TRBD1 matches at 10 bases. The germline gives CDR1 SGHRS, CDR2 YFSETQ. V dropped 1 base and J dropped 6; count of bases not matched to a gene: 13. The CDR3 is 19 amino acids. The CDR3 DNA reads as TGCGCCAGCAGCTTGCCGGGACAGGGGTCGCGAGGAAGTAATTCACCCCTCCACTTT. This translates into CASSLPGQGSRGSNSPLHF.

The chain combines TRBV9 with TRBJ2-7; perhaps TRBD2 as D (5 bases). Trimming removed 0 bases from V and 0 bases from J, with 10 bases in between. Germline values: CDR1 SGDLS, CDR2 YYNGEE. The CDR3 is 15 residues long. CDR3 sequence reads: CASSVGWTPSYEQYF. For the CDR3, the DNA is TGTGCCAGCAGCGTAGGCTGGACTCCCTCCTACGAGCAGTACTTC.

The chain joins TRBV7-9 to TRBJ2-3; 8 bases map to TRBD2. The V gene's germline CDR1 is SEHNR and CDR2 FQNEAQ (reference sequence). The V gene end was trimmed by 1 base and the J gene end by 1 base; junction bases not matched to a gene: 4. The length of the CDR3 is 16 residues. The CDR3 is CASSLVALAGTDTQYF. The DNA of the CDR3 is TGTGCCAGCAGCTTAGTTGCACTAGCGGGCACAGATACGCAGTATTTT.